Sequencing of this TCR beta chain was carried out in a study of cytomegalovirus exposure and HLA in healthy donors. Study observations and caveats: Several of the most significant clusters were apparently associated with common viral pathogens in a later analysis.

The CDR3 has 14 residues. Germline CDR1 SGDLS, CDR2 YYNGEE. V lost 0 bases, J lost 2 bases, and 7 bases lay in between. Remarks on this clone: Its antigen is unknown.

PCR primers comprised 60 Vbeta and 13 Jbeta primers. The table came from immunoSEQ multiplex PCR; TCRdb's copy has only in-frame clones and leaves some out. This table holds hundreds of thousands of clones, 82% found once. Likely unrecorded immune exposures existed in these nominally healthy donors. The sequence was obtained from a man aged 40-49 years in good health and CMV-seropositive. This chain joins TRBV9 and TRBJ2-3, with D unclear. Source material: PBMCs. The CDR3 loop reads CASSVAVPTDTQYF. DNA of the CDR3: TGTGCCAGCAGCGTAGCGGTCCCCACAGATACGCAGTATTTT. Combining the CDR3 with reference TRBV9 and TRBJ2-3 gives the whole variable domain DSGVTQTPKHLITATGQRVTLRCSPRSGDLSVYWYQQSLDQGLQFLIQYYNGEERAKGNILERFSAQQFPDLHSELNLSSLELGDSALYFCASSVAVPTDTQYFGPGTRLTVL.